The present T cell receptor (beta chain) was sequenced within a study of response to subunit inactivated influenza vaccine. Findings and limits, study-wide: Only a handful of new T cells, the authors suggested, are recruited with each seasonal influenza vaccination.

In regard to this clonotype: Its antigen remains unidentified.

The V and J ends lost 0 bases and 5 bases respectively, with 8 bases between them. The germline V gene has CDR1 SGHRS and CDR2 YFSETQ. The length of the CDR3 is 14 residues. TCRdb reprocessed the RT-PCR reads via MiXCR and lists one record per CDR3 protein. This sample has hundreds of thousands of distinct CDR3 sequences, with 22% found just once. The gene calls are TRBV5-1 and TRBJ2-2; D unresolved. This sequence was found in a man between 50 and 69 years old who received an inactivated influenza vaccine. The source was PBMCs from blood, collected about 19 months after vaccination. The CDR3 DNA reads as TGCGCCAGCAGCTTGGCCTCGGGTACCGGGGAGCTGTTTTTT. Encoded protein: CASSLASGTGELFF.